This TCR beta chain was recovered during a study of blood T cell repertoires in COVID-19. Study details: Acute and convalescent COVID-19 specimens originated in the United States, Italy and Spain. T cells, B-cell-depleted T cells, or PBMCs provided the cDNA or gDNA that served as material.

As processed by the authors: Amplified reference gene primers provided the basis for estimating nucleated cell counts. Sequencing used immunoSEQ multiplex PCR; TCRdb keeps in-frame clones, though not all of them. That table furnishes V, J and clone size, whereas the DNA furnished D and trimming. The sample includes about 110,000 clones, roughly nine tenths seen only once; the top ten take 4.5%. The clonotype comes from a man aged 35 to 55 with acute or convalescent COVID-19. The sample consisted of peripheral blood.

Here the CDR3 DNA reads TGTGCCAGCATAGTAGACAGGGGAAATAATGGCTACACCTTC. This encodes CASIVDRGNNGYTF. J is TRBJ1-2 and V is TRBV6-5; 8 nucleotides agree with TRBD1. CDR1 MNHEY and CDR2 SVGAGI come from the germline V gene. The length of the CDR3 is 14 residues. J gave up 6 bases and V 7 bases, and 10 bases lay outside the gene matches.